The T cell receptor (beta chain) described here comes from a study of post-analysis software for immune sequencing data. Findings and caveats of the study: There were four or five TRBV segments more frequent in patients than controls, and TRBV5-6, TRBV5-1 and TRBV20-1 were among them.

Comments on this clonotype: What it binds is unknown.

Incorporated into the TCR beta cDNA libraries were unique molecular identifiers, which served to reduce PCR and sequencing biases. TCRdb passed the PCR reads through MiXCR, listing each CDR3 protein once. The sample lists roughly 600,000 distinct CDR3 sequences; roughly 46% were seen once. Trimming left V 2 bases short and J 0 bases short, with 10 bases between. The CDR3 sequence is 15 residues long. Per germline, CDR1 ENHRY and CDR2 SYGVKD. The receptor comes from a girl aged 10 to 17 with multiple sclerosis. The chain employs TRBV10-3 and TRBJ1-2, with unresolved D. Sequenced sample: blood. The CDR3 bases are TGTGCCATCAGTGAGCAGACCCTAGCTAACTATGGCTACACCTTC. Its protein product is CAISEQTLANYGYTF.